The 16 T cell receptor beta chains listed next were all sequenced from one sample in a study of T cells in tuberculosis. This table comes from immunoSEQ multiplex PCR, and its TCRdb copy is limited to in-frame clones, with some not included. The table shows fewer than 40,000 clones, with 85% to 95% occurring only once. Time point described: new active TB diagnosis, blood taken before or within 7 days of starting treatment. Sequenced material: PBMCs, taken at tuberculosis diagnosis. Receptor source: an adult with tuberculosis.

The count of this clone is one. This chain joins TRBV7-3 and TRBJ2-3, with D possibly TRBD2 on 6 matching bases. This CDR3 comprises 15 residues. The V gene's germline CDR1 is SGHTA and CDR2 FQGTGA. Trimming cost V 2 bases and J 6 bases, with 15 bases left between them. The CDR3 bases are TGTGCCAGCAGCTTAGGGGACTTTGCTACCGATACGCAGTATTTT. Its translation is CASSLGDFATDTQYF.

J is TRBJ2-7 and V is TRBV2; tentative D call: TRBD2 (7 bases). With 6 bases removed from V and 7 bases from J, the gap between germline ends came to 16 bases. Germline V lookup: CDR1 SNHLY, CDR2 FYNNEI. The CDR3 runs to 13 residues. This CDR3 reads CASSGGRQEEQYF. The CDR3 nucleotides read TGTGCCAGCAGCGGGGGGCGCCAGGAAGAGCAGTACTTC.

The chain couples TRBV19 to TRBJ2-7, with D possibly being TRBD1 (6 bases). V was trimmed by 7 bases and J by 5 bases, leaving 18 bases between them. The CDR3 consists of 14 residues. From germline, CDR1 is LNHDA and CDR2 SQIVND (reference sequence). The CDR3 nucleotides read TGTGCCAGTACCTCCGGCAGGGGCATCGACGAGCAGTACTTC. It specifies CASTSGRGIDEQYF.

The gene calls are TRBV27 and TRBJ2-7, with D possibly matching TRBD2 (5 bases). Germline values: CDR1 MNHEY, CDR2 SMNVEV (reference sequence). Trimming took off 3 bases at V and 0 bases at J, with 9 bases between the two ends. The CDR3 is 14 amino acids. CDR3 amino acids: CASSLTGSSYEQYF. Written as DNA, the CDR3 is TGTGCCAGCAGTTTGACGGGGAGCTCCTACGAGCAGTACTTC.

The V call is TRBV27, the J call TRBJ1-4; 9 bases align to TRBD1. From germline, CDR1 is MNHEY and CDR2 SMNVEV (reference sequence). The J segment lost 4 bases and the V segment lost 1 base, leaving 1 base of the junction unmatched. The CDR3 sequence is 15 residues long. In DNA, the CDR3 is TGTGCCAGCAGTTTATGGGGACAGGGTAATGAAAAACTGTTTTTT. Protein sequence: CASSLWGQGNEKLFF. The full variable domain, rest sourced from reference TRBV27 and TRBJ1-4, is EAQVTQNPRYLITVTGKKLTVTCSQNMNHEYMSWYRQDPGLGLRQIYYSMNVEVTDKGDVPEGYKVSRKEKRNFPLILESPSPNQTSLYFCASSLWGQGNEKLFFGSGTQLSVL.

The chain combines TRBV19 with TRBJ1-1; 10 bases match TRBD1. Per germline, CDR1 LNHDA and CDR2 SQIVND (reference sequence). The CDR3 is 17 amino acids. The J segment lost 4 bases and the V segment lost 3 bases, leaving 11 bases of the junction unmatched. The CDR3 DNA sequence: TGTGCCAGTAGTATTAGGGACAGGGGCCCGATGGGCACTGAAGCTTTCTTT. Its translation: CASSIRDRGPMGTEAFF.

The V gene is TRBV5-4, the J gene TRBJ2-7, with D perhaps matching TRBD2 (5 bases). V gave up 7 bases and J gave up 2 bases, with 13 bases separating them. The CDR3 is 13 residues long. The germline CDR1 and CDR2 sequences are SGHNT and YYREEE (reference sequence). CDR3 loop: CASRSREAYEQYF. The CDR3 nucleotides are TGTGCCAGCCGTTCTCGGGAAGCCTACGAGCAGTACTTC.

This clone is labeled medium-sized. DNA of the CDR3: TGTGCCTGGAGTACCGGGACAGCCGGAAAAATCACCTTC. Protein: CAWSTGTAGKITF. The rearrangement links TRBV30 to TRBJ1-2, with 7 bases matching TRBD1. This CDR3 is built from 13 residues. Germline V gene lookup returns CDR1 GTSNPN and CDR2 SVGIG (reference sequence). The V and J ends lost 2 bases and 13 bases, in that order; junction bases with no gene match: 13.

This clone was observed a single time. CDR3 sequence: CASSRAGDTGELFF. CDR3 DNA: TGTGCCAGCAGTCGGGCGGGGGACACCGGGGAGCTGTTTTTT. The J gene is TRBJ2-2, the V gene TRBV7-3, with 7 bases fitting TRBD2. V shed 6 bases and J 3 bases; nucleotides not matched to a gene: 4. This CDR3 has 14 residues. Germline V gene data show CDR1 as SGHTA and CDR2 as FQGTGA.

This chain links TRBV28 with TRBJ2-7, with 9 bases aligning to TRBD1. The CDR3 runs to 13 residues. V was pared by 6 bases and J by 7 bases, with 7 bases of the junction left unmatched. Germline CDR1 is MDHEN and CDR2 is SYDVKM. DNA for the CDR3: TGTGCCAGCAGCCGAGGGACAGGGTGGGAGCAGTACGTC. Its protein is CASSRGTGWEQYV.

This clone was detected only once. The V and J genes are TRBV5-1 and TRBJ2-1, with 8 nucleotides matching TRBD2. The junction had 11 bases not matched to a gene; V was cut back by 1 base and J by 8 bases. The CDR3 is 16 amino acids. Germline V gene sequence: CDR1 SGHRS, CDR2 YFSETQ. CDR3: CASSLWGPRGVDEQFF. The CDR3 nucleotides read TGCGCCAGCAGCTTGTGGGGTCCGCGGGGGGTAGATGAGCAGTTCTTC.

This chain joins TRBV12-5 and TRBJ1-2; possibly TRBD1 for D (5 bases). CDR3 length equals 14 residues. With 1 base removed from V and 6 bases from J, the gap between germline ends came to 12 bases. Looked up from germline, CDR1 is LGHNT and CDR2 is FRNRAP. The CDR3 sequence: CASGLARGGDGYTF. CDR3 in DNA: TGTGCTAGTGGTTTGGCCCGGGGGGGGGATGGCTACACCTTC.

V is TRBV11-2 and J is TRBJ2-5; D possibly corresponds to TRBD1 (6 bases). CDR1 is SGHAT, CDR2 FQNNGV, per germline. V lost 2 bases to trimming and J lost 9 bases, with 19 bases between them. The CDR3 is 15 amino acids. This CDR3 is CASSLPGAIGKAQYF. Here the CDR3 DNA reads TGTGCCAGCAGCTTACCAGGGGCGATTGGTAAAGCCCAGTACTTC.

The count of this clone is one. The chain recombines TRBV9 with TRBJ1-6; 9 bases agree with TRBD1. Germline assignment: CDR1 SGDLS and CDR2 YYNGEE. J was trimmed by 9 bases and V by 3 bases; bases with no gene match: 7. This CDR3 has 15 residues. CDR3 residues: CASSAGQGNTSPLHF. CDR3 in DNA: TGTGCCAGCAGCGCCGGACAGGGGAATACTTCACCCCTCCACTTT.

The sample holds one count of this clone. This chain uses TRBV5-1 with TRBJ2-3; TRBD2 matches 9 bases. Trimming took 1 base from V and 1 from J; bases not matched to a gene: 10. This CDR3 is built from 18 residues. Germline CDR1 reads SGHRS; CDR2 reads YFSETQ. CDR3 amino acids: CASSLSRAGGPRTDTQYF. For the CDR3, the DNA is TGCGCCAGCAGCTTGAGCAGGGCGGGGGGGCCCCGCACAGATACGCAGTATTTT.

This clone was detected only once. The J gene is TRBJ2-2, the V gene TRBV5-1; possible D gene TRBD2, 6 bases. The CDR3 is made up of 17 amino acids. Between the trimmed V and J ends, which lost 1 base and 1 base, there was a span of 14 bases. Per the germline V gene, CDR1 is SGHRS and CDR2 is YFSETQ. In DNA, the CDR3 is TGCGCCAGCAGCTTGTCGGGGGTTTTGAAGAACACCGGGGAGCTGTTTTTT. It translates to CASSLSGVLKNTGELFF.